This T cell receptor (beta chain) was retrieved from a study of cytomegalovirus exposure and HLA in healthy donors (dated by TCRdb to the late 2010s). With respect to the entire study: According to an earlier analysis of 550 to 750 of the donors, 200 million or so T cells yielded roughly 100 million unique TCR beta sequences and around 280 Gb of sequence data. Approximately 310 gigabases of sequencing data and tens of millions of unique TCR sequences were included in an early release covering around 600 HLA-typed donors. Of the roughly 400 genotyped donors, roughly 80% fell in the genetic ancestry cluster associated with self-reported Caucasian donors. The study aimed to test whether signatures of past pathogen exposure could be identified by cataloging public T cell receptors. Using immunosequencing, the study profiled T cell repertoires from about 620 subjects and related those repertoires to cytomegalovirus serostatus. In addition to the first cohort of roughly 670 subjects, a separate validation cohort of approximately 130 different subjects was used. To predict cytomegalovirus infection status, the study brought together high-throughput TCR immunosequencing, statistical association of individual TCRs with disease status, and machine learning. In a later analysis, previously published TCR beta repertoires from some 640 donors were re-analyzed and high-resolution HLA genotyping was added so that TCR occurrence patterns could be studied. Rather than using new phenotypic data, the later analysis identified candidate immune exposures from TCR beta sequences and from how often those sequences occurred across donors. To decide whether each TCR beta V gene segment behaved as functional or pseudogenic, an earlier analysis of approximately 600 of the donors relied on high-throughput TCR beta sequencing. Alongside the repertoire data, information on donor age, sex, ethnicity and CMV serostatus was compiled. In a later genetic analysis, genome-wide SNP genotypes for about 55% of the roughly 700 donors were used, and that subset was treated as a discovery cohort. Every discovery cohort repertoire had been produced on one sequencing platform. Class I and class II HLA loci were covered by the typing at four-digit resolution. Typing coverage differed by locus: A, B, C, DRB1 and DQB1 were typed in about 620-640 donors, DQA1 in 500 to 550, DPA1 in approximately 600, and DPB1 in 450 to 480. Because of strong linkage in the cohort, five DR-DQ haplotypes were treated as single units for association and clustering. On average, over 200,000 unique TCR beta nucleotide sequences were sequenced per donor among some 430 genotyped donors of the cohort, with roughly 18% of those sequences being non-productive. The research as a whole found: Presence/absence analyses assumed roughly uniform sequencing depth across donors, an assumption that may not hold. Because some donors lacked HLA typing at each locus, the association tests relied only on the typed subset. A further reported finding was that TCR beta sequences accurately predicted the HLA-A and HLA-B alleles for most subjects in the first cohort. It was suggested by the authors that the approach could potentially be generalized to other disease states and immunological phenotypes. In this cohort, only TCR beta chains were sequenced, and detectable features were limited by the absence of alpha or paired-chain data. In vitro tests confirmed that a few of the cytomegalovirus-associated TCR beta chains recognize cytomegalovirus antigens. Compared with equally common non-associated chains, HLA-associated TCR beta chains in a later analysis were more clonally expanded and had lower generation probabilities. Some IMGT-functional V segments, including TRBV6-2 and TRBV6-3, could not be distinguished by the 87-base-pair reads and were therefore excluded. According to a later genetic analysis, donors in an Asian-associated ancestry cluster had fewer N-insertions in productive TCRs than the approximately 670-donor mean. A later analysis found that most CMV-associated TCR beta chains appeared HLA-restricted, with HLA associations seemingly driven largely by CMV exposure. For the cohort, immune exposure information was limited to CMV serostatus. Cytomegalovirus status was reported to be diagnosed by the classifier with high specificity and sensitivity in both the original and validation cohorts. Strong co-occurrence of HLA alleles, especially DR and DQ, made assigning TCR associations to individual alleles difficult. A cluster of highly shared sequence variants was judged likely to represent a technical artifact of the sequencing pipeline. A later analysis associated 15,000 or so TCR beta sequences with specific HLA alleles at a false discovery rate of 0.05. Correlated functional status among segregating V segments might be attributable to linkage disequilibrium, but an unknown experimental factor could not be ruled out. Across donors, most TCR sequences were observed very rarely, whereas some public TCRs were present in many individuals. The earlier analysis of approximately 560 of the donors excluded about 16 rarely observed V segments, including chromosome 9 orphons, because counts were too low. Broadly in line with IMGT annotations, most TCR beta V segments showed up in productive rearrangements about 90% or about 30% of the time in an earlier analysis of 450 to 750 of the donors. The study gave a list of over 150 TCR beta chains associated with cytomegalovirus. According to a later analysis, parvovirus B19, influenza, CMV and Epstein-Barr virus appeared linked to several top co-occurrence clusters. A later genetic analysis associated a missense DCLRE1C variant with V-gene and J-gene trimming of TCR beta chains, and an independent cohort replicated the association. A later analysis found that TCR association rates varied across HLA loci, with DRB1 alleles showing the most associated TCRs and HLA-C alleles the fewest.

The cohort comprised under 700 healthy bone marrow donors. Cohort members were all nominally healthy when sampled, although unrecorded immune exposures were likely present. The donor tested CMV seronegative and was one of the 352 seronegative cohort members. Every donor gave a peripheral blood sample, and the peripheral blood mononuclear cells from that sample were used for TCR beta sequencing. The Qiagen DNeasy Blood Extraction Kit was used to extract genomic DNA from the blood cell samples. In regard to this clone: Its cognate antigen has yet to be identified. No much larger clone is present one base from it, and per-base qualities are unavailable.

Receptor amplification or capture employed the immunoSEQ multiplex PCR assay. For the multiplex PCR, a mixture combining 60 forward primers for TCR Vbeta segments and 13 reverse primers for TCR Jbeta segments was used. Amplification of the CDR3 region of rearranged TCR beta genes was performed with a multiplex PCR assay on genomic DNA. On the Illumina HiSeq System, the amplified TCR beta libraries were sequenced as 87-base-pair reads. As for how the authors treated the data: A later analysis tallied approximately 87 million unique TCR beta chains across the 666 repertoires, and some 10 million of those chains were shared by two or more donors. Raw reads were error-corrected and collapsed into unique sequences by a nearest-neighbor algorithm in which closely related sequences were merged to remove PCR and sequencing errors. V, D and J gene segments were assigned by aligning CDR3 sequences to IMGT reference sequences. For a sequence to be retained, at least a six-nucleotide match to both a V gene segment and a J gene segment was required. Rearrangements were called productive when the CDR3 lacked stop codons and stayed in frame with V and J; all others were non-productive. CDR3 was defined by IMGT convention, running from the second conserved V-encoded cysteine to the conserved J-encoded phenylalanine. The earlier analysis of a few hundred of the donors excluded any sequence lacking an unambiguous match to a single V gene segment. In an earlier analysis of approximately 500 of the donors, a V segment was called functional when productive rearrangements were above 56.7%, and segregating when the standard deviation between donors exceeded 5%. A statistical classification framework was built for diagnosing cytomegalovirus status from the catalog of TCR beta chain sequences. In a later analysis, V and J genes were assigned by comparing TCR nucleotide sequences against IMGT/GENE-DB human TR gene sequences. Using the TCRdist pipeline, a later analysis assigned CDR3 sequences along with most-parsimonious VDJ recombination scenarios. In a later analysis, each TCR beta chain was defined by its CDR3 amino acid sequence together with its V-gene family, and reads lacking a unique V-gene family were excluded. As a way to deal with suspected cross-contamination and a sequencing artifact, a later analysis dropped 450 to 700 nucleotide sequences that were highly shared and had low generation probability. In a later analysis, a clonal expansion index was calculated for each public chain from normalized within-repertoire ranks of inferred template counts. Generation probabilities in a later analysis came from a VDJ recombination model fitted to out-of-frame rearrangements, and those results were checked against IGoR. In a later analysis, TCR-TCR, TCR-HLA and TCR-CMV co-occurrence was scored with hypergeometric tests, and a repertoire-size bias correction was applied to TCR pairs. To estimate false discovery rates, a later analysis permuted the HLA or CMV assignments 20 times. In a later analysis, co-occurring TCRs were grouped with DBSCAN, and TCRdist sequence similarity was added when clustering was performed within HLA-allele-positive subsets. Repertoires with fewer than 30,000 or more than 120,000 public chains were left out of co-occurrence clustering, as were several repertoires with anomalous nucleotide sharing. This is the immuneACCESS table as TCRdb keeps it, with only in-frame sequences that have V and J called. A part of the clones is gone; compared with another copy, unresolved V genes explain less than half, and the rest is unexplained. The V and J calls and the clone size are those of that table, but D and trimming were determined from the DNA. The sample table holds 150,000 to 200,000 clones, of which 80% to 85% were seen once. 0.95% to 1.5% of the sample comes from the top ten.

The CDR3 measures 18 amino acids from cysteine to phenylalanine. Only the CDR3 DNA stays, 54 bases, in frame from base 1. Reading the germline V gene gives CDR1 SGHAT and CDR2 FQNNGV. V loses 1 base at its end and J loses 2 bases; junction bases beyond the gene matches: 13. The source is a boy aged 2 to 10 in good health and CMV-seronegative. The chain uses TRBV11-2 and TRBJ1-1; the junction holds 7 bases that match TRBD1. Source material: PBMCs. CDR3 region: CASSLVPYYGTDNTEAFF. The nucleotide sequence reads as follows: TGTGCCAGCAGCTTAGTTCCCTACTACGGGACAGATAACACTGAAGCTTTCTTT.